These T cell receptor beta chains were read from a single sample in a study of vaccination and CD4 T cells after COVID-19. These receptors lack a known antigen. TCRdb passed the PCR reads through MiXCR, listing each CDR3 protein once. Among over 10,000 distinct CDR3 sequences listed, less than 60% were seen once. Sequencing was done on a sample of CD4+ T cells from blood, cultured in vitro. The receptor source for this set is a human donor who had recovered from COVID-19. Each CDR3 is given with its conserved first and last residue. A D gene is named only where the DNA matches it firmly. Clone size, where shown, is once, few, many, or a class for clones that have expanded.

cdr3_aa: CASSLLWTGAMNTEAFF
cdr3_nt: TGTGCCAGCAGCCTACTTTGGACAGGAGCGATGAACACTGAAGCTTTCTTT
v_call: TRBV7-9
d_call: TRBD1
clone_size: -
j_call: TRBJ1-1

cdr3_aa: CASSLWSGSTDTQYF
cdr3_nt: TGTGCCAGCAGCTTGTGGAGCGGGAGCACAGATACGCAGTATTTT
v_call: TRBV7-3
d_call: -
clone_size: -
j_call: TRBJ2-3

cdr3_aa: CASSLGWNTGELFF
cdr3_nt: TGTGCCAGCAGTTTAGGCTGGAACACCGGGGAGCTGTTTTTT
v_call: TRBV12-3/TRBV12-4
d_call: -
clone_size: -
j_call: TRBJ2-2

cdr3_aa: CSAQPGRSNQPQHF
cdr3_nt: TGCAGTGCGCAGCCGGGACGGAGCAATCAGCCCCAGCATTTT
v_call: TRBV20-1
d_call: -
clone_size: -
j_call: TRBJ1-5

cdr3_aa: CSALTANQETQYF
cdr3_nt: TGCAGTGCATTGACAGCCAACCAAGAGACCCAGTACTTC
v_call: TRBV20-1
d_call: -
clone_size: -
j_call: TRBJ2-5

cdr3_aa: CASSESGSQETQYF
cdr3_nt: TGCGCCAGCAGTGAGTCCGGCAGCCAAGAGACCCAGTACTTC
v_call: TRBV10-2
d_call: -
clone_size: -
j_call: TRBJ2-5

cdr3_aa: CSATRVATSTDTQYF
cdr3_nt: TGCAGTGCTACCAGGGTAGCGACTAGCACAGATACGCAGTATTTT
v_call: TRBV20-1
d_call: -
clone_size: -
j_call: TRBJ2-3

cdr3_aa: CASSTYDRAPEAFF
cdr3_nt: TGTGCCAGCAGCACCTACGACAGGGCCCCTGAAGCTTTCTTT
v_call: TRBV7-2
d_call: TRBD1
clone_size: -
j_call: TRBJ1-1

cdr3_aa: CASSYRVEGTEAFF
cdr3_nt: TGTGCCAGCAGTTACAGGGTGGAGGGCACTGAAGCTTTCTTT
v_call: TRBV28
d_call: -
clone_size: -
j_call: TRBJ1-1

cdr3_aa: CSATREGAGNTIYF
cdr3_nt: TGCAGTGCAACGAGGGAGGGGGCGGGAAACACCATATATTTT
v_call: TRBV20-1
d_call: TRBD1
clone_size: -
j_call: TRBJ1-3

cdr3_aa: CASRLAGWNEQFF
cdr3_nt: TGTGCCAGCAGGCTAGCGGGATGGAATGAGCAGTTCTTC
v_call: TRBV25-1
d_call: TRBD2
clone_size: once
j_call: TRBJ2-1

cdr3_aa: CATSGTGVRYGYTF
cdr3_nt: TGTGCCACCAGTGGGACAGGAGTTCGCTATGGCTACACCTTC
v_call: TRBV24-1
d_call: TRBD1
clone_size: -
j_call: TRBJ1-2

cdr3_aa: CASSAEQGDTQYF
cdr3_nt: TGCGCCAGCAGCGCCGAACAGGGAGATACGCAGTATTTT
v_call: TRBV5-1
d_call: -
clone_size: -
j_call: TRBJ2-3

cdr3_aa: CSAIDTEAFF
cdr3_nt: TGCAGTGCTATTGACACTGAAGCTTTCTTT
v_call: TRBV20-1
d_call: -
clone_size: -
j_call: TRBJ1-1

cdr3_aa: CASSSPSGVGNQPQHF
cdr3_nt: TGTGCCAGCAGTTCACCTTCAGGGGTCGGAAATCAGCCCCAGCATTTT
v_call: TRBV28
d_call: -
clone_size: -
j_call: TRBJ1-5

cdr3_aa: CASSKVPGRKVTDTQYF
cdr3_nt: TGTGCCAGCAGCAAAGTGCCGGGAAGGAAGGTCACAGATACGCAGTATTTT
v_call: TRBV21-1
d_call: -
clone_size: -
j_call: TRBJ2-3

cdr3_aa: CASSSNNYGYTF
cdr3_nt: TGTGCCAGCAGTTCTAACAACTATGGCTACACCTTC
v_call: TRBV12-3/TRBV12-4
d_call: -
clone_size: -
j_call: TRBJ1-2

cdr3_aa: CASRLHARGNSPLHF
cdr3_nt: TGTGCCAGTAGATTACACGCCAGGGGGAATTCACCCCTCCACTTT
v_call: TRBV19
d_call: TRBD1
clone_size: -
j_call: TRBJ1-6

cdr3_aa: CSARDGPGQGALSGYTF
cdr3_nt: TGCAGTGCTAGAGATGGGCCGGGACAGGGGGCGCTTAGCGGCTACACCTTC
v_call: TRBV20-1
d_call: TRBD1
clone_size: few
j_call: TRBJ1-2

cdr3_aa: CASSWGQSSSNEKLFF
cdr3_nt: TGTGCCAGCAGCTGGGGACAGTCCTCCTCTAATGAAAAACTGTTTTTT
v_call: TRBV7-6
d_call: TRBD1
clone_size: -
j_call: TRBJ1-4

cdr3_aa: CASSGGQGEAFF
cdr3_nt: TGTGCCAGCTCCGGGGGTCAGGGTGAAGCTTTCTTT
v_call: TRBV10-3
d_call: -
clone_size: -
j_call: TRBJ1-1

cdr3_aa: CSARPGGRAGDTQYF
cdr3_nt: TGCAGTGCTAGACCGGGCGGGAGGGCTGGAGATACGCAGTATTTT
v_call: TRBV20-1
d_call: TRBD2
clone_size: few
j_call: TRBJ2-3

cdr3_aa: CASSESSGGTDTQYF
cdr3_nt: TGTGCCAGCAGTGAAAGTAGCGGGGGCACAGATACGCAGTATTTT
v_call: TRBV6-1
d_call: TRBD2
clone_size: -
j_call: TRBJ2-3

cdr3_aa: CARSSAVGMIYGYTF
cdr3_nt: TGTGCCAGAAGCTCTGCCGTGGGAATGATCTATGGCTACACCTTC
v_call: TRBV5-3
d_call: -
clone_size: -
j_call: TRBJ1-2

cdr3_aa: CASRTVAGGYTDTQYF
cdr3_nt: TGTGCCAGCAGGACCGTAGCGGGAGGGTACACAGATACGCAGTATTTT
v_call: TRBV6-2/TRBV6-3
d_call: TRBD2
clone_size: few
j_call: TRBJ2-3

cdr3_aa: CSVALAFTDTQYF
cdr3_nt: TGCAGCGTTGCACTAGCGTTCACAGATACGCAGTATTTT
v_call: TRBV29-1
d_call: TRBD2
clone_size: -
j_call: TRBJ2-3

cdr3_aa: CASSIDTFRGEQYF
cdr3_nt: TGTGCCAGTAGTATAGATACGTTCAGGGGAGAGCAGTACTTC
v_call: TRBV19
d_call: -
clone_size: -
j_call: TRBJ2-7

cdr3_aa: CASSELMQYGYTF
cdr3_nt: TGTGCCAGCAGTGAATTGATGCAGTATGGCTACACCTTC
v_call: TRBV6-1
d_call: -
clone_size: -
j_call: TRBJ1-2

cdr3_aa: CASSLDSYGYTF
cdr3_nt: TGTGCCAGCAGCTTAGACAGCTATGGCTACACCTTC
v_call: TRBV7-2
d_call: -
clone_size: few
j_call: TRBJ1-2

cdr3_aa: CASSRDRGATEAFF
cdr3_nt: TGTGCCAGCAGTCGGGACAGGGGGGCGACTGAAGCTTTCTTT
v_call: TRBV25-1
d_call: TRBD1
clone_size: -
j_call: TRBJ1-1

cdr3_aa: CATSSTPPGTGLFEAFF
cdr3_nt: TGTGCCACCAGCAGCACCCCCCCCGGGACAGGGCTTTTTGAAGCTTTCTTT
v_call: TRBV15
d_call: TRBD1
clone_size: -
j_call: TRBJ1-1

cdr3_aa: CASSFQQQETQYF
cdr3_nt: TGCGCCAGCAGCTTCCAACAGCAAGAGACCCAGTACTTC
v_call: TRBV11-1
d_call: -
clone_size: once
j_call: TRBJ2-5

cdr3_aa: CASSLMNQPQHF
cdr3_nt: TGTGCCAGTAGTCTTATGAATCAGCCCCAGCATTTT
v_call: TRBV19
d_call: -
clone_size: medium-sized
j_call: TRBJ1-5

cdr3_aa: CASSLRRGANYGYTF
cdr3_nt: TGTGCCAGCAGCTTAAGGAGAGGGGCCAACTATGGCTACACCTTC
v_call: TRBV11-1
d_call: -
clone_size: -
j_call: TRBJ1-2

cdr3_aa: CACKTGTMNTEAFF
cdr3_nt: TGTGCCTGCAAAACAGGGACCATGAACACTGAAGCTTTCTTT
v_call: TRBV30
d_call: -
clone_size: -
j_call: TRBJ1-1

cdr3_aa: CASSLTGGNTEAFF
cdr3_nt: TGTGCCAGCAGCTTAACGGGGGGGAACACTGAAGCTTTCTTT
v_call: TRBV7-3
d_call: -
clone_size: few
j_call: TRBJ1-1

cdr3_aa: CASSRGQRDATNEKLFF
cdr3_nt: TGTGCCAGTAGTAGAGGACAGCGGGATGCAACTAATGAAAAACTGTTTTTT
v_call: TRBV19
d_call: -
clone_size: -
j_call: TRBJ1-4

cdr3_aa: CASSPELGRDYGYTF
cdr3_nt: TGTGCCAGCAGTCCCGAACTAGGTAGGGACTATGGCTACACCTTC
v_call: TRBV27
d_call: -
clone_size: few
j_call: TRBJ1-2

cdr3_aa: CASSYPGRDTGELFF
cdr3_nt: TGTGCCAGCAGTTACCCGGGACGGGACACCGGGGAGCTGTTTTTT
v_call: TRBV6-5
d_call: -
clone_size: few
j_call: TRBJ2-2

cdr3_aa: CASRDRSYNEQFF
cdr3_nt: TGTGCCAGCAGGGACAGGTCCTACAATGAGCAGTTCTTC
v_call: TRBV6-1
d_call: TRBD1
clone_size: -
j_call: TRBJ2-1

cdr3_aa: CASSETPWTDIRTEAFF
cdr3_nt: TGCGCCAGCAGTGAAACCCCCTGGACCGACATTAGGACTGAAGCTTTCTTT
v_call: TRBV10-2
d_call: -
clone_size: few
j_call: TRBJ1-1

cdr3_aa: CASSFQGAPETQYF
cdr3_nt: TGTGCCAGCAGCTTCCAGGGGGCGCCGGAGACCCAGTACTTC
v_call: TRBV7-3
d_call: TRBD1
clone_size: -
j_call: TRBJ2-5

cdr3_aa: CASSERGGIQPQHF
cdr3_nt: TGTGCCAGCAGTGAAAGGGGAGGGATCCAGCCCCAGCATTTT
v_call: TRBV2
d_call: -
clone_size: -
j_call: TRBJ1-5

cdr3_aa: CSASRAEGLAGVNEQFF
cdr3_nt: TGCAGTGCTAGTCGTGCGGAGGGACTAGCGGGAGTCAATGAGCAGTTCTTC
v_call: TRBV20-1
d_call: TRBD2
clone_size: -
j_call: TRBJ2-1

cdr3_aa: CSARLAGGPNTQYF
cdr3_nt: TGCAGTGCTCGGTTAGCGGGAGGGCCTAATACGCAGTATTTT
v_call: TRBV20-1
d_call: TRBD2
clone_size: few
j_call: TRBJ2-3

cdr3_aa: CAISESDEGAFF
cdr3_nt: TGTGCCATCAGTGAGTCGGATGAGGGAGCTTTCTTT
v_call: TRBV10-3
d_call: -
clone_size: -
j_call: TRBJ1-1

cdr3_aa: CASSDLGTYGYTF
cdr3_nt: TGTGCCAGCAGTGATTTGGGAACCTATGGCTACACCTTC
v_call: TRBV2
d_call: -
clone_size: -
j_call: TRBJ1-2

cdr3_aa: CASSIPRGGENTEAFF
cdr3_nt: TGTGCCAGTAGTATACCCCGTGGGGGGGAGAACACTGAAGCTTTCTTT
v_call: TRBV19
d_call: -
clone_size: -
j_call: TRBJ1-1